Presented here are 8 T cell receptor beta chains from one specimen sequenced in a study of shared clonotypes between healthy human individuals. The repertoire was sequenced with immunoSEQ multiplex PCR; TCRdb's copy has only in-frame clones and lacks some. This table holds roughly 2,500,000 clones, 90% to 95% found once. The specimen sequenced was naive CD4+ T cells from PBMCs. As for subset: CD45RA+ positively selected. Source of these receptors: a man younger than 35 in good health. Some clones in this sample may be carry-over from other donors' samples.

CDR3 DNA sequence: TGTGCCAGCTCACCACTCCACGGGGGTTCCTACGAGCAGTACTTC. Protein product: CASSPLHGGSYEQYF. This chain uses TRBV18 with TRBJ2-7, with a possible D match to TRBD2 (6 bases). Germline V lookup: CDR1 KGHSH, CDR2 LQKENI. Trimming shortened V by 1 base and J by 1 base, and 11 bases separated the two germline ends. The CDR3 loop spans 15 amino acids. The full variable domain, rest sourced from reference TRBV18 and TRBJ2-7, is NAGVMQNPRHLVRRRGQEARLRCSPMKGHSHVYWYRQLPEEGLKFMVYLQKENIIDESGMPKERFSAEFPKEGPSILRIQQVVRGDSAAYFCASSPLHGGSYEQYFGPGTRLTVT.

This clone showed up just once. The chain employs TRBV18 and TRBJ1-1; the D is unclear. V was cut by 5 bases and J by 1 base, with 11 bases left in between. This CDR3 spans 14 amino acids. Germline V gene lookup returns CDR1 KGHSH and CDR2 LQKENI. CDR3 in DNA: TGTGCCAGCTCAACCATAGGAAGGAACACTGAAGCTTTCTTT. Its translation: CASSTIGRNTEAFF.

V is TRBV19 and J is TRBJ2-5, with D tentatively TRBD2 (5 bases). The CDR3 extends over 14 amino acids. In germline, CDR1 is LNHDA, CDR2 SQIVND (reference sequence). V gave up 6 bases and J gave up 0 bases, with 11 bases separating them. The CDR3, as DNA: TGTGCCAGTAGGATGGACTGGTACCAAGAGACCCAGTACTTC. Translating gives CASRMDWYQETQYF.

Turning to this clone: Other DNA sequences in this specimen translate into the identical CDR3. The chain links TRBV27 to TRBJ1-5; D gene unclear. Germline values: CDR1 MNHEY, CDR2 SMNVEV (reference sequence). This CDR3 contains 13 residues. The V end lost 2 bases, the J end lost 4 bases, and 6 bases lay between the germline ends. CDR3 residues: CASSLNRNQPQHF. The CDR3 region has the DNA TGTGCCAGCAGTTTAAACAGAAATCAGCCCCAGCATTTT.

Comment on this clone: Other DNA sequences of this sample code for an identical CDR3. J is TRBJ1-5 and V is TRBV7-2; possibly TRBD1 for D (6 bases). V lost 3 bases, J lost 2 bases, and 11 bases lay in between. The CDR3 contains 15 residues. Germline loops: CDR1 SGHTA, CDR2 FQGNSA. CDR3 nucleotides: TGTGCCAGCAGCTTGGCAGGGGTTGGCAATCAGCCCCAGCATTTT. Protein: CASSLAGVGNQPQHF.

The chain couples TRBV7-7 to TRBJ2-1, with 14 bases lining up with TRBD2. The CDR3 is made up of 16 amino acids. Germline V lookup: CDR1 SSHAT, CDR2 FNYEAQ (reference sequence). V was clipped by 5 bases and J by 5 bases; unmatched bases: 5. In DNA, the CDR3 is TGTGCCAGCAGCACAGGACTAGCGGGAGGCCACAATGAGCAGTTCTTC. Its translation is CASSTGLAGGHNEQFF.

This clone has just one count. The chain employs TRBV5-1 and TRBJ2-7, with 10 bases that match TRBD1. The CDR3 length is 15 residues. V dropped 0 bases and J dropped 6; count of bases not matched to a gene: 6. Germline loops: CDR1 SGHRS, CDR2 YFSETQ. The CDR3 DNA is TGCGCCAGCAGCTTGGGGGACAGGGGCCGAGCCGAGCAGTACTTC. This translates into CASSLGDRGRAEQYF.

The chain joins TRBV5-4 to TRBJ1-2; D perhaps matches TRBD1 (6 bases). The V gene lost 2 bases and the J gene lost 4 bases, with 12 bases spanning the gap. The germline V gene has CDR1 SGHNT and CDR2 YYREEE (reference sequence). The CDR3 length is 14 residues. The CDR3 is CASSFRTDPYGYTF. CDR3 bases: TGTGCCAGCAGCTTCCGGACAGACCCCTATGGCTACACCTTC.